The clone carrying this TCR beta chain showed up just a few times. Its antigen is undetermined. V was pared by 0 bases and J by 0 bases, with 16 bases between. There are 17 residues in the CDR3. Germline CDR1 reads SGHRS; CDR2 reads YFSETQ. This specimen belongs to a study of identical twins. Study observations and caveats: There was more out-of-frame TCR alpha sharing in monozygotic twins than models estimated. Insertions ran lower in abundant cord blood beta clonotypes, though not in memory repertoires. Conclusions leaned on cross-sectional statistical analysis and did not track the same donors over time.

Using its own MiXCR run on the 5' RACE reads, TCRdb lists one record per CDR3 protein. The sample includes about 460,000 distinct CDR3 sequences, approximately 15% of them seen just once. The same sample was also used in a study of yellow fever vaccine responses in identical twins.

The gene calls are TRBV5-1 and TRBJ2-7; no clear D. Material: CD4+ T cells sorted from blood. This clonotype originated in a woman under 30 in good health. As DNA, the CDR3 is TGCGCCAGCAGCTTGGCCCCCGCAGGTATCAGCTCCTACGAGCAGTACTTC. This encodes CASSLAPAGISSYEQYF.